A selection of T cell receptor beta chains follows, all from one sample in a study of T cells in localized non-small cell lung cancer. Sequenced by immunoSEQ multiplex PCR; TCRdb stores in-frame clones only, minus some. The sample lists 20,000 to 30,000 clones; 85% to 90% were seen once. This sample comprised peripheral blood, obtained before any cancer treatment. These TCRs come from a woman between 40 and 69 years old with stage I lung adenocarcinoma. Each CDR3 is given with its conserved first and last residue. Fields, in order: clone size, V gene, D gene, J gene, CDR3 DNA, CDR3 protein. A D gene is named only where the DNA matches it firmly. Not every row has a clone size; where given, it reads once, few, many or a size class.

size: NA; V: TRBV11-3; D: NA; J: TRBJ1-1; DNA: TGTGCCAGCAGCTTGAGGGGTACTGAAGCTTTCTTT; CDR3: CASSLRGTEAFF
size: NA; V: TRBV9; D: NA; J: TRBJ2-3; DNA: TGTGCCAGCAGCGGAATCACAGATACGCAGTATTTT; CDR3: CASSGITDTQYF
size: NA; V: TRBV11-2; D: NA; J: TRBJ2-7; DNA: TGTGCCAGCAGCTCCCCTGTTGAGCAGTACTTC; CDR3: CASSSPVEQYF
size: NA; V: TRBV4-3; D: NA; J: TRBJ2-1; DNA: TGCGCCAGCAGCCAAGAGCCAGGGCTGGGGACTGAGCAGTTCTTC; CDR3: CASSQEPGLGTEQFF
size: once; V: TRBV2; D: TRBD1; J: TRBJ1-2; DNA: TGTGCCAGCATGGTGGACAGGGCTAACTATGGCTACACCTTC; CDR3: CASMVDRANYGYTF
size: once; V: TRBV6-1; D: NA; J: TRBJ1-6; DNA: TGTGCCAGCAGGGAGTTTTATAATTCACCCCTCCACTTT; CDR3: CASREFYNSPLHF
size: NA; V: TRBV7-2; D: NA; J: TRBJ2-7; DNA: TGTGCCAGCAGCTTAGCGCACTACGAGCAGTACTTC; CDR3: CASSLAHYEQYF
size: NA; V: TRBV7-9; D: NA; J: TRBJ1-6; DNA: TGTGCCAGCAGCTTAGGGGGTACCTCTAATTCACCCCTCCACTTT; CDR3: CASSLGGTSNSPLHF
size: few; V: TRBV9; D: NA; J: TRBJ1-5; DNA: TGTGCCAGCAGCGTAGACGGAGCCAATCAGCCCCAGCATTTT; CDR3: CASSVDGANQPQHF
size: NA; V: TRBV7-6; D: NA; J: TRBJ1-6; DNA: TGTGCCAGCAGCCTAAGAAATCCAGGGGCCCGGAATTCACCCCTCCACTTT; CDR3: CASSLRNPGARNSPLHF
size: NA; V: TRBV4-3; D: NA; J: TRBJ2-7; DNA: TGCGCCAGCAGCCAAGATACGGACCTTGACGAGCAGTACTTC; CDR3: CASSQDTDLDEQYF
size: NA; V: TRBV5-1; D: TRBD1; J: TRBJ2-5; DNA: TGCGCCAGCGGGACAGAACCCATTTACCAAGAGACCCAGTACTTC; CDR3: CASGTEPIYQETQYF
size: NA; V: TRBV5-4; D: NA; J: TRBJ2-5; DNA: TGTGCCAGCAGCCCAGAGGCCGGATCCCCAGAGACCCAGTACTTC; CDR3: CASSPEAGSPETQYF
size: few; V: TRBV7-2; D: NA; J: TRBJ1-2; DNA: TGTGCCAGCAGCGCCCTTGGGAGCTACACCTTC; CDR3: CASSALGSYTF
size: NA; V: TRBV7-9; D: TRBD1; J: TRBJ2-2; DNA: TGTGCCAGCAGCCAGGGGACAGGGGGCAACACCGGGGAGCTGTTTTTT; CDR3: CASSQGTGGNTGELFF
size: NA; V: TRBV28; D: TRBD2; J: TRBJ2-2; DNA: TGTGCCAGCAGTTCCCTCGCGCTAGCGGGGGGGCTGGAGCTGTTTTTT; CDR3: CASSSLALAGGLELFF
size: few; V: TRBV13; D: TRBD2; J: TRBJ2-3; DNA: TGTGCCAGCAGCCCGGGGGCTAGCGGGGGCGTAAGCACAGATACGCAGTATTTT; CDR3: CASSPGASGGVSTDTQYF
size: NA; V: TRBV7-3; D: TRBD1; J: TRBJ1-1; DNA: TGTGCCAGCACCAAAAACCGCAGGGGGCTGGGCACTGAAGCTTTCTTT; CDR3: CASTKNRRGLGTEAFF
size: NA; V: TRBV7-7; D: TRBD2; J: TRBJ2-2; DNA: TGTGCCAGCAGCTTAGGAGCGGGGGGGCCCATCGGGGAGCTGTTTTTT; CDR3: CASSLGAGGPIGELFF
size: NA; V: TRBV7-3; D: TRBD2; J: TRBJ2-3; DNA: TGTGCCAGCAGCTTAGGCGGGGGACGAGATACGCAGTATTTT; CDR3: CASSLGGGRDTQYF
size: NA; V: TRBV19; D: NA; J: TRBJ2-6; DNA: TGTGCCAGTAGTACCCTACACTCTGGGGCCAACGTCCTGACTTTC; CDR3: CASSTLHSGANVLTF
size: NA; V: TRBV28; D: TRBD1; J: TRBJ2-7; DNA: TGTGCCAGCAGTTCGTCGAGTGGGCAGGGGGCCCCCTACGAGCAGTACTTC; CDR3: CASSSSSGQGAPYEQYF
size: NA; V: TRBV19; D: TRBD1; J: TRBJ1-1; DNA: TGTGCCAGTAGTATAGGGGAGACAGGGCTGAACACTGAAGCTTTCTTT; CDR3: CASSIGETGLNTEAFF
size: NA; V: TRBV6-5; D: TRBD1; J: TRBJ1-5; DNA: TGTGCCAGCAGCCGCGGACAGGCACATCAGCCCCAGCATTTT; CDR3: CASSRGQAHQPQHF
size: NA; V: TRBV19; D: TRBD1; J: TRBJ2-2; DNA: TGTGCCAGTAGCCCGACAGGGAGCACGGGGGAGCTGTTTTTT; CDR3: CASSPTGSTGELFF
size: few; V: TRBV7-2; D: TRBD1; J: TRBJ2-7; DNA: TGTGCCAGCAGGGGACAGGGGACTTACGAGCAGTACTTC; CDR3: CASRGQGTYEQYF
size: NA; V: TRBV6-5; D: TRBD1; J: TRBJ2-7; DNA: TGTGCCAGCAGTCCCGGGACAGGCCGATACGAGCAGTACTTC; CDR3: CASSPGTGRYEQYF
size: NA; V: TRBV7-6; D: NA; J: TRBJ2-1; DNA: TGTGCCAGCAGCTTAGCGGACAATTACAATGAGCAGTTCTTC; CDR3: CASSLADNYNEQFF
size: once; V: TRBV4-1; D: NA; J: TRBJ2-5; DNA: TGCGCCAGCAGCCAAGTTGGGAGGAGGGGGACCCAGTACTTC; CDR3: CASSQVGRRGTQYF
size: NA; V: TRBV28; D: NA; J: TRBJ2-7; DNA: TGTGCCAGCAGGTACAGGGTCCCCGATTTTTCGGGCTACGAGCAGTACTTC; CDR3: CASRYRVPDFSGYEQYF
size: NA; V: TRBV5-1; D: NA; J: TRBJ1-4; DNA: TGCGCCAGCAGCTTGGGAGGCAGGGCAAACGAAAAACTGTTTTTT; CDR3: CASSLGGRANEKLFF
size: NA; V: TRBV6-6; D: NA; J: TRBJ2-3; DNA: TGTGCCAGCAGTTCGGGCAGGGACACAGATACGCAGTATTTT; CDR3: CASSSGRDTDTQYF
size: NA; V: TRBV19; D: NA; J: TRBJ1-1; DNA: TGTGCCAGTCGCACGGGAGGGGACACTGAAGCTTTCTTT; CDR3: CASRTGGDTEAFF
size: NA; V: TRBV2; D: NA; J: TRBJ1-1; DNA: TGTGCCAGCGGTCGGGGCGGGACTGAAGCTTTCTTT; CDR3: CASGRGGTEAFF
size: NA; V: TRBV5-8; D: NA; J: TRBJ1-4; DNA: TGTGCCAGCAGCTCAAACACTGCAACTAATGAAAAACTGTTTTTT; CDR3: CASSSNTATNEKLFF
size: NA; V: TRBV19; D: TRBD2; J: TRBJ2-2; DNA: TGTGCCAGTACCCGGCGGGGGGGAGAGAACACCGGGGAGCTGTTTTTT; CDR3: CASTRRGGENTGELFF
size: NA; V: TRBV5-1; D: NA; J: TRBJ1-2; DNA: TGCGCCAGCAGCTCGGATTTGGGCGGCTACACCTTC; CDR3: CASSSDLGGYTF
size: NA; V: TRBV7-2; D: TRBD1; J: TRBJ1-2; DNA: TGTGCCAGCAGCTTAGCGGACAGGGATGGAGGCACCTTC; CDR3: CASSLADRDGGTF
size: NA; V: TRBV4-3; D: NA; J: TRBJ2-1; DNA: TGCGCCAGCAGCCAAGATCTGTCGGGGAGCTCCTACAATGAGCAGTTCTTC; CDR3: CASSQDLSGSSYNEQFF
size: NA; V: TRBV2; D: TRBD2; J: TRBJ2-2; DNA: TGTGCCAGCAGCAGACTAGCGGGGGAAACCGGGGAGCTGTTTTTT; CDR3: CASSRLAGETGELFF
size: NA; V: TRBV4-2; D: TRBD1; J: TRBJ1-5; DNA: TGTGCCAGCAGCCAAGATCGGGGGACAGGGCTTTTTCAGCCCCAGCATTTT; CDR3: CASSQDRGTGLFQPQHF
size: NA; V: TRBV6-1; D: NA; J: TRBJ1-2; DNA: TGTGCCAGCGGTGATCGGGGCTACACCTTC; CDR3: CASGDRGYTF
size: NA; V: TRBV11-2; D: TRBD1; J: TRBJ2-1; DNA: TGTGCCAGCAGCCCTCCCGGGACAGGTGGGAATGAGCAGTTCTTC; CDR3: CASSPPGTGGNEQFF
size: NA; V: TRBV28; D: NA; J: TRBJ2-1; DNA: TGTGCCAGCAGTTGGGGGGTAGGGAACTACAATGAGCAGTTCTTC; CDR3: CASSWGVGNYNEQFF
size: once; V: TRBV27; D: NA; J: TRBJ1-6; DNA: TGTGCCAGCAGCCCCATTAAAGCAGGGGAGAATTCACCCCTCCACTTT; CDR3: CASSPIKAGENSPLHF
size: NA; V: TRBV7-8; D: NA; J: TRBJ1-2; DNA: TGTGCCAGCAGCTTATGGGGTCGGAAGGGCTACACCTTC; CDR3: CASSLWGRKGYTF
size: NA; V: TRBV6-1; D: NA; J: TRBJ1-1; DNA: TGTGCCAGCCACGAGGACACTGAAGCTTTCTTT; CDR3: CASHEDTEAFF
size: NA; V: TRBV5-1; D: NA; J: TRBJ2-3; DNA: TGCGCCAGCCACGCTAGGGGGGGCCTCTCCACAGATACGCAGTATTTT; CDR3: CASHARGGLSTDTQYF
size: NA; V: TRBV5-4; D: TRBD2; J: TRBJ2-7; DNA: TGTGCCAGCAGCACCGGGACTAGCGGTCCATACGAGCAGTACTTC; CDR3: CASSTGTSGPYEQYF
size: NA; V: TRBV5-5; D: NA; J: TRBJ1-6; DNA: TGTGCCAGCAGCTTGGAGGGTGCGGTATCACCCCTCCACTTT; CDR3: CASSLEGAVSPLHF
size: NA; V: TRBV6-4; D: NA; J: TRBJ2-3; DNA: TGTGCCAGCAGTGGAGAGTCTGGTACGCAGTATTTT; CDR3: CASSGESGTQYF
size: NA; V: TRBV11-2; D: NA; J: TRBJ1-6; DNA: TGTGCCAGCAGCTTAGAAGCGCGCTCACCCCTCCACTTT; CDR3: CASSLEARSPLHF
size: NA; V: TRBV6-6; D: NA; J: TRBJ2-1; DNA: TGTGCCATCCGGGGGAGTTACAATGAGCAGTTCTTC; CDR3: CAIRGSYNEQFF